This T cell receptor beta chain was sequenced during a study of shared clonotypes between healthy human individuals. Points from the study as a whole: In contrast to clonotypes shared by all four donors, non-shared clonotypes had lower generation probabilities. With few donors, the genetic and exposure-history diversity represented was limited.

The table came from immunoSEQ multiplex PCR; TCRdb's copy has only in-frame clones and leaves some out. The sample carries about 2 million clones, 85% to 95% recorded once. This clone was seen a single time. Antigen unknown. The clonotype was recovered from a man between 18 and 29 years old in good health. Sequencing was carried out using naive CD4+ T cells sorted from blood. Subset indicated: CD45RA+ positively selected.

CDR3 sequence (DNA): TGTGCCAGCGCCATCGCCTGGACTAGCGGCTACAATGAGCAGTTCTTC. It is translated as CASAIAWTSGYNEQFF. The chain employs TRBV7-9 and TRBJ2-1; 10 bases fit TRBD2. The germline gives CDR1 SEHNR, CDR2 FQNEAQ (reference sequence). The length of the CDR3 is 16 residues. Trimming took 8 bases from V and 3 from J; bases not matched to a gene: 10.